The 20 T cell receptor beta chains below all came from one sample that was sequenced in a study of molecular identifiers for immune sequencing clone quantification. MiXCR, applied by TCRdb to the PCR reads, yields one record per CDR3 protein. In the table there are roughly 100,000 distinct CDR3 sequences, under 40% of which are singletons. Sequenced: naive CD8+ T cells from blood, with Jurkat cell RNA spiked in. Subset indicated: FACS-sorted CD8+CD4-CCR7+CD45RA+ naive T cells. The receptors stem from a human donor in good health. Some libraries in this study had Jurkat cell RNA spiked in.

This clonotype was seen a few times. J is TRBJ2-3 and V is TRBV4-2; 9 nucleotides agree with TRBD1. The V gene's germline CDR1 is LGHNA and CDR2 YNFKEQ. Germline trimming cut 5 bases from V and 4 bases from J; bases unmatched to any gene: 7. The CDR3 is made up of 15 amino acids. In DNA form, the CDR3 reads TGTGCCAGCAGCACCCCCGGGACAGGGTCAGATACGCAGTATTTT. It codes for CASSTPGTGSDTQYF.

The chain joins TRBV19 to TRBJ1-5; TRBD1 aligns across 9 bases. In germline, CDR1 is LNHDA, CDR2 SQIVND (reference sequence). The junction had 4 bases not matched to a gene; V was cut back by 5 bases and J by 2 bases. The CDR3 sequence is 15 residues long. The CDR3: CASSFWDRGNQPQHF. Written as DNA, the CDR3 is TGTGCCAGTAGTTTTTGGGACAGGGGCAATCAGCCCCAGCATTTT.

The chain has TRBV19 and TRBJ1-6, with 8 bases that match TRBD1. The ends lost 6 bases at V and 7 bases at J; junction bases unmatched: 8. The CDR3 spans 15 residues. CDR1 is LNHDA, CDR2 SQIVND, per germline (reference sequence). In DNA form, the CDR3 reads TGTGCCAGTAGAACCCGACAGGGGATCAATTCACCCCTCCACTTT. Translated: CASRTRQGINSPLHF.

The chain joins TRBV29-1 to TRBJ2-5, with 9 nucleotides matching TRBD1. The germline CDR1 and CDR2 sequences are SQVTM and ANQGSEA. V gave up 6 bases and J gave up 5 bases; unmatched junction bases: 4. This CDR3 has 12 amino acids. For the CDR3, the DNA is TGCAGCGTGGACAGGGGAGAGGAGACCCAGTACTTC. This gives the protein CSVDRGEETQYF. Full variable domain (remainder filled in from reference TRBV29-1 and TRBJ2-5): SAVISQKPSRDICQRGTSLTIQCQVDSQVTMMFWYRQQPGQSLTLIATANQGSEATYESGFVIDKFPISRPNLTFSTLTVSNMSPEDSSIYLCSVDRGEETQYFGPGTRLLVL.

This rearrangement joins TRBV29-1 to TRBJ2-5; a weak D match, TRBD2 (6 bases). In germline, CDR1 is SQVTM, CDR2 ANQGSEA. The CDR3 has 16 amino acids. The V end lost 8 bases, the J end lost 7 bases, and 29 bases lay between the germline ends. The chain's CDR3 is CSSLGGAPSSWRTQYF. The CDR3 DNA sequence: TGCAGCTCTTTAGGCGGGGCTCCTTCATCTTGGAGGACCCAGTACTTC.

This rearrangement joins TRBV7-9 to TRBJ1-3; the match to TRBD1 covers 9 bases. The J segment lost 2 bases and the V segment lost 2 bases, leaving 1 base of the junction unmatched. The V gene's germline CDR1 is SEHNR and CDR2 FQNEAQ (reference sequence). The CDR3 is 15 residues long. The CDR3 loop is CASSLRTGAGNTIYF. In nucleotides, the CDR3 is TGTGCCAGCAGCTTACGGACAGGGGCTGGAAACACCATATATTTT.

This clonotype was seen a few times. Being one base from a much bigger clone, this may be a read error. This chain uses TRBV7-2 with TRBJ1-1; D is ambiguous. The germline gives CDR1 SGHTA, CDR2 FQGNSA. Trimming took off 1 base at V and 6 bases at J, with 15 bases between the two ends. The CDR3 totals 15 residues. For the CDR3, the DNA is TGTGCCAGCAGCTTAGTTGTCACAGTGGTAGCTGAAGCTTTCTTT. Amino acids: CASSLVVTVVAEAFF.

The chain joins TRBV6-6 to TRBJ2-3; D is unresolved. The germline V gene encodes CDR1 MNHNY and CDR2 SVGAGI (reference sequence). The CDR3 has 16 residues. V was cut by 6 bases and J by 1 base, with 17 bases left in between. The CDR3 sequence: CASSTTLGSGTDTQYF. For the CDR3, the DNA is TGTGCCAGCAGCACTACCCTAGGGTCTGGCACAGATACGCAGTATTTT.

About this clonotype: It may be a read error: a sequence one base away is much more abundant. The rearrangement uses TRBV29-1 and TRBJ1-1; 7 bases are a match to TRBD1. From germline, CDR1 is SQVTM and CDR2 ANQGSEA. CDR3 length: 11 residues. The CDR3 here is CSAGGGHGAIF. The CDR3 nucleotides read TGCAGCGCTGGAGGGGGCCACGGGGCTATCTTT.

Only a few counts were recorded for this clonotype. V is TRBV28 and J is TRBJ1-4; D is perhaps TRBD1 (6 bases). The germline CDR1 and CDR2 sequences are MDHEN and SYDVKM. CDR3 length: 15 amino acids. Between the trimmed V and J ends, which lost 6 bases and 0 bases, there was a span of 11 bases. CDR3 sequence: CASSPPGATNEKLFF. CDR3 DNA sequence: TGTGCCAGCAGCCCCCCAGGGGCAACTAATGAAAAACTGTTTTTT.

Comment on this clonotype: This CDR3 is missing its conserved last phenylalanine or tryptophan, likely due to a read error. The chain uses TRBV5-1 and TRBJ2-7; D is unclear. V was trimmed by 3 bases and J by 3 bases, leaving 16 bases between them. Germline V CDR1 and CDR2: SGHRS, YFSETQ. This CDR3 has 15 amino acids. This CDR3 reads CASSSEQAFFYEQYS. CDR3 DNA sequence: TGCGCCAGCAGCTCGGAGCAGGCTTTTTTCTACGAGCAGTACTCC.

Notes on this clonotype: With a much larger clone just one base away, this may be a read error. The rearrangement joins TRBV6-5 to TRBJ1-1, with a possible D match to TRBD1 (6 bases). In germline, CDR1 is MNHEY, CDR2 SVGAGI. This CDR3 is built from 12 residues. The CDR3 loop is CASSAQGSEAIF. CDR3 bases: TGTGCCAGCAGTGCACAGGGCTCTGAAGCTATCTTT.

There are a few counts of this clonotype. CDR3 region: CSARENGGQFF. Here the CDR3 DNA reads TGCAGTGCTAGAGAAAACGGGGGTCAGTTCTTC. This sequence joins TRBV20-1 and TRBJ2-1; D perhaps matches TRBD2 (6 bases). The germline V gene has CDR1 DFQATT and CDR2 SNEGSKA (reference sequence). The CDR3 sequence is 11 residues long. V gave up 0 bases and J gave up 13 bases, with 10 bases separating them.

The chain combines TRBV28 with TRBJ2-5, with TRBD2 matching 7 bases. Losses at the gene ends were 3 bases for V and 5 bases for J; bases not matched to a gene: 12. Germline V gene data show CDR1 as MDHEN and CDR2 as SYDVKM. The CDR3 extends over 16 amino acids. In DNA, the CDR3 is TGTGCCAGCAGTTTGATTGGACTAGGTGGAGGGGAGACCCAGTACTTC. Protein: CASSLIGLGGGETQYF.

The sample holds a few counts of this clonotype. J is TRBJ2-2 and V is TRBV12-3 or TRBV12-4; 9 nucleotides align to TRBD2. The junction had 4 bases not matched to a gene; V was cut back by 0 bases and J by 8 bases. The CDR3 is made up of 15 amino acids. The CDR3 is CASSLAGAGGGELFF. The CDR3 nucleotides read TGTGCCAGCAGTTTAGCAGGCGCGGGAGGGGGGGAGCTGTTTTTT.

The chain carries TRBV19 and TRBJ1-4; D might be TRBD1 (5 bases). There are 13 residues in the CDR3. Trimming removed 6 bases from V and 7 bases from J, with 12 bases in between. Germline loops: CDR1 LNHDA, CDR2 SQIVND (reference sequence). CDR3 coding DNA: TGTGCCAGTAGCCCGGGACTCCCTGAAAAACTGTTTTTT. It is translated as CASSPGLPEKLFF.

About this clonotype itself: The junction and the germline gene differ at one end; a read error may be behind it. The chain links TRBV9 to TRBJ2-3; 9 bases agree with TRBD2. The CDR3 runs to 15 residues. Germline V lookup: CDR1 SGDLS, CDR2 YYNGEE. The CDR3 DNA is TGTGCCAGCAGCGCCGCCGGGACTAGCACCGATACGCAGTATTTT. Residues: CASSAAGTSTDTQYF.

The chain uses TRBV2 and TRBJ2-3; D remains ambiguous. Germline values: CDR1 SNHLY, CDR2 FYNNEI. V was shortened by 4 bases and J by 2 bases, with 7 bases between the two germline ends. The CDR3 spans 13 residues. The CDR3 nucleotides are TGTGCCAGCAGTGGAGGTGACACAGATACGCAGTATTTT. Amino acids: CASSGGDTDTQYF. The entire variable domain, with the rest obtained from reference TRBV2 and TRBJ2-3, is as follows: EPEVTQTPSHQVTQMGQEVILRCVPISNHLYFYWYRQILGQKVEFLVSFYNNEISEKSEIFDDQFSVERPDGSNFTLKIRSTKLEDSAMYFCASSGGDTDTQYFGPGTRLTVL.

This clonotype was observed a few times. This sequence joins TRBV28 and TRBJ2-5; the D is unclear. The CDR3 consists of 14 residues. Trimming removed 3 bases from V and 5 bases from J, with 13 bases in between. Per the germline V gene, CDR1 is MDHEN and CDR2 is SYDVKM. DNA of the CDR3: TGTGCCAGCAGTTTCCCGTCGGTCCGGGAGACCCAGTACTTC. It encodes CASSFPSVRETQYF.

The CDR3 DNA is TGCAGTGCTAGTCTTAAGGATGAGCAGTTCTTC. This translates into CSASLKDEQFF. This rearrangement joins TRBV20-1 to TRBJ2-1; D is uncertain. This CDR3 region has 11 residues. CDR1 is DFQATT, CDR2 SNEGSKA, per germline (reference sequence). V lost 3 bases to trimming and J lost 8 bases, with 8 bases between them.